Each of the 27 T cell receptor beta chains below was sequenced from the same sample in a study of blood T cell repertoires in COVID-19 (dated by TCRdb to 2018 to 2021). Receptor amplification or capture employed the immunoSEQ multiplex PCR assay. Sourced from immuneACCESS, this table was stored by TCRdb with only in-frame sequences that have V and J called. A share of the clones is absent; for the studies checked, an unresolved V gene accounts for under half, and the remainder has no known explanation. The sample table records about 66,000 clones; 70% to 85% of these occur just once. 5% to 7.5% of the sample rests with the top ten. Sample: peripheral blood. These receptors originate from a man in his sixties with acute or convalescent COVID-19.

This clone was observed a few times. This sequence joins TRBV5-4 and TRBJ2-2, with TRBD2 matching over 7 bases. The CDR3 has 16 residues. The trim removed 5 bases at V and 0 bases at J, leaving 7 bases unmatched. Per germline, CDR1 SGHNT and CDR2 YYREEE (reference sequence). The CDR3 coding sequence is TGTGCCAGCAGGGATTCTCGGGGGGCGAACACCGGGGAGCTGTTTTTT. It encodes CASRDSRGANTGELFF.

V gene TRBV5-4 combines with J gene TRBJ1-2, with 12 bases matching TRBD1. CDR1 SGHNT and CDR2 YYREEE come from the germline V gene (reference sequence). The CDR3 sequence is 15 residues long. V shed 5 bases, J shed 2 bases, and the junction held 4 bases outside the gene matches. CDR3 nucleotides: TGTGCCAGCAGGGAGGGACAGGGGGCCAACTATGGCTACACCTTC. Protein product: CASREGQGANYGYTF.

The CDR3 coding sequence is TGTGCCAGCAGCGCGACAGGGACGGGAAACACCATATATTTT. It encodes CASSATGTGNTIYF. V usage is TRBV5-4 and J usage is TRBJ1-3, with 7 bases matching TRBD1. This CDR3 region has 14 residues. The germline V gene has CDR1 SGHNT and CDR2 YYREEE (reference sequence). J gave up 4 bases and V 4 bases, and 5 bases lay outside the gene matches.

V usage is TRBV7-2 and J usage is TRBJ1-6; D is uncertain. Germline V CDR1 and CDR2: SGHTA, FQGNSA. The V gene lost 5 bases and the J gene lost 5 bases, with 13 bases spanning the gap. The CDR3 totals 15 residues. The DNA of the CDR3 is TGTGCCAGCAGCCCCAGTCGGAGGGATAATTCACCCCTCCACTTT. As protein: CASSPSRRDNSPLHF. The full variable domain, with the rest looked up from reference TRBV7-2 and TRBJ1-6, is GAGVSQSPSNKVTEKGKDVELRCDPISGHTALYWYRQSLGQGLEFLIYFQGNSAPDKSGLPSDRFSAERTGGSVSTLTIQRTQQEDSAVYLCASSPSRRDNSPLHFGNGTRLTVT.

Concerning this clone itself: The junction departs from the called germline gene at one end, perhaps through a read error. J is TRBJ2-1 and V is TRBV11-3; 9 nucleotides align to TRBD2. The CDR3 is 14 amino acids. Germline V CDR1 and CDR2: SGHNT, YENEEA. CDR3 in amino acids: CASSLDDGGGDKVF. CDR3 bases: TGTGCCAGCAGCTTGGATGACGGCGGGGGGGATAAGGTCTTC.

V usage is TRBV9 and J usage is TRBJ2-5; TRBD2 matches 9 bases. This CDR3 has 15 amino acids. Trimming took 4 bases from V and 1 from J; bases not matched to a gene: 5. Germline assignment: CDR1 SGDLS and CDR2 YYNGEE. CDR3 amino acids: CASSLGGGAQETQYF. DNA of the CDR3: TGTGCCAGCAGCTTGGGCGGGGGGGCCCAAGAGACCCAGTACTTC.

This clone was picked up a small number of times. The rearrangement uses TRBV6-5 and TRBJ1-6; 9 bases line up with TRBD1. This CDR3 is built from 13 residues. The germline CDR1 and CDR2 sequences are MNHEY and SVGAGI. V shed 7 bases and J 9 bases; nucleotides not matched to a gene: 4. The DNA for the CDR3 is TGTGCCAGCACGGGACAGGGAGTTTCACCCCTCCACTTT. It translates to CASTGQGVSPLHF.

The chain is built from TRBV6-5 and TRBJ2-2, with 8 positions matching TRBD1. This CDR3 region has 15 residues. CDR1 MNHEY and CDR2 SVGAGI come from the germline V gene. V lost 7 bases, J lost 6 bases, and 10 bases stayed unmatched. CDR3 coding DNA: TGTGCCAGCACCTGGGCAGGGGGCGCGTCCGGGGAGCTGTTTTTT. Encoded protein: CASTWAGGASGELFF.

The chain recombines TRBV11-2 with TRBJ1-6, with no clear D. CDR1 is SGHAT and CDR2 is FQNNGV in the germline V gene. The CDR3 is made up of 18 amino acids. Trimming removed 4 bases from V and 7 bases from J, with 23 bases in between. The CDR3 spells CASSSDGRGSLGNSPLHF. The CDR3 DNA is TGTGCCAGCAGCTCCGATGGCCGGGGATCCCTCGGAAATTCACCCCTCCACTTT.

The rearrangement uses TRBV12-3 or TRBV12-4 and TRBJ1-2; D remains ambiguous. Trimming stripped 2 bases from V and 8 bases from J, with 9 bases between. The CDR3 is 12 amino acids. CDR3 coding DNA: TGTGCCAGCAGTTTAAGGATCGGGGGCTACACCTTC. Amino acid sequence: CASSLRIGGYTF.

This chain uses TRBV20-1 with TRBJ1-2, with D possibly matching TRBD1 (6 bases). The CDR3 sequence is 14 residues long. Germline loops: CDR1 DFQATT, CDR2 SNEGSKA (reference sequence). Trimming took off 3 bases at V and 2 bases at J, with 13 bases between the two ends. The CDR3 reads CSASPQGTNYGYTF. The DNA for the CDR3 is TGCAGTGCTAGTCCTCAGGGGACGAACTATGGCTACACCTTC.

The chain employs TRBV5-4 and TRBJ1-4; 7 positions match TRBD1. The germline gives CDR1 SGHNT, CDR2 YYREEE (reference sequence). The CDR3 has 14 residues. The V gene end was trimmed by 4 bases and the J gene end by 7 bases; junction bases not matched to a gene: 7. The CDR3: CASSRQGLSEKLFF. Here the CDR3 DNA reads TGTGCCAGCAGCCGACAGGGCTTGAGTGAAAAACTGTTTTTT. Full variable domain (outside the CDR3, taken from reference TRBV5-4 and TRBJ1-4): ETGVTQSPTHLIKTRGQQVTLRCSSQSGHNTVSWYQQALGQGPQFIFQYYREEENGRGNFPPRFSGLQFPNYSSELNVNALELDDSALYLCASSRQGLSEKLFFGSGTQLSVL.

The rearrangement uses TRBV5-1 and TRBJ1-1; 9 nucleotides agree with TRBD1. This CDR3 contains 15 residues. The germline V gene has CDR1 SGHRS and CDR2 YFSETQ. V shed 4 bases, J shed 6 bases, and the junction held 10 bases outside the gene matches. CDR3 in DNA: TGCGCCAGCAGCCCCGGTGGGACAGGGATTCCTGAAGCTTTCTTT. Its translation is CASSPGGTGIPEAFF. The whole variable domain, filled in from reference TRBV5-1 and TRBJ1-1, reads KAGVTQTPRYLIKTRGQQVTLSCSPISGHRSVSWYQQTPGQGLQFLFEYFSETQRNKGNFPGRFSGRQFSNSRSEMNVSTLELGDSALYLCASSPGGTGIPEAFFGQGTRLTVV.

The genes are TRBV6-2 or TRBV6-3 and TRBJ1-1; D may be TRBD1 (6 bases). V dropped 0 bases and J dropped 4 bases, with 9 bases sitting between them. Germline CDR1 and CDR2: MNHEY and SVGEGT. The CDR3 loop spans 14 amino acids. CDR3 in amino acids: CASSYSQGRTEAFF. The DNA for the CDR3 is TGTGCCAGCAGTTACTCACAGGGCCGCACTGAAGCTTTCTTT.

The genes are TRBV5-1 and TRBJ2-2; 9 bases line up with TRBD2. CDR3 length equals 15 residues. The germline V gene encodes CDR1 SGHRS and CDR2 YFSETQ. V lost 4 bases to trimming and J lost 2 bases; unmatched junction nucleotides: 3. CDR3 coding DNA: TGCGCCAGCAGCCGACTAGCGGCAAACACCGGGGAGCTGTTTTTT. Its translation is CASSRLAANTGELFF.

The chain's CDR3 is CSASSRQGEGQPQHF. The CDR3 nucleotides read TGCAGTGCTAGTTCGAGACAGGGAGAGGGTCAGCCCCAGCATTTT. V is TRBV20-1 and J is TRBJ1-5, with TRBD1 matching over 7 bases. This CDR3 spans 15 amino acids. The V gene end was trimmed by 3 bases and the J gene end by 6 bases; junction bases not matched to a gene: 11. Germline V lookup: CDR1 DFQATT, CDR2 SNEGSKA (reference sequence).

V gene TRBV5-1 combines with J gene TRBJ1-6, with a tentative D call TRBD1 (6 bases). Germline V gives CDR1 SGHRS, CDR2 YFSETQ. The CDR3 consists of 12 residues. The V end lost 2 bases, the J end lost 11 bases, and 8 bases lay between the germline ends. The CDR3 region has the DNA TGCGCCAGCAGCTTAGGGGGGGCACCCCTCCACTTT. It specifies CASSLGGAPLHF.

The rearrangement joins TRBV7-2 to TRBJ2-3, with 8 positions matching TRBD1. The CDR3 contains 15 residues. Germline V gene lookup returns CDR1 SGHTA and CDR2 FQGNSA. J lost 2 bases, V lost 5 bases, and 6 bases had no gene match. The CDR3 sequence: CASSGRQGSTDTQYF. The CDR3 DNA follows: TGTGCCAGCAGCGGGCGACAGGGGTCCACAGATACGCAGTATTTT.

This clone appeared a single time. This chain links TRBV1 with TRBJ2-1; the table's D call, TRBD2, has no DNA check behind it. TRBV1 represents a pseudogene. This CDR3 is built from 16 residues. CDR3 nucleotides: TGCACCAGCAGCCCAATTACTAGTAACCCCTCGAATGAGCAGTTCTTC. Translated, it gives CTSSPITSNPSNEQFF.

The V call is TRBV10-3, the J call TRBJ1-1, with D possibly being TRBD1 (6 bases). The CDR3 spans 12 residues. CDR1 is ENHRY, CDR2 SYGVKD, per germline. CDR3 bases: TGTGCTCATCGGGACACAGGCGCTGAAGCTTTCTTT. Its protein is CAHRDTGAEAFF.

The chain recombines TRBV6-2 or TRBV6-3 with TRBJ2-2; 13 nucleotides align to TRBD2. With 6 bases clipped from V and 5 bases from J, the junction kept 9 bases outside the gene matches. The CDR3 covers 17 residues. The germline V gene has CDR1 MNHEY and CDR2 SVGEGT. In DNA form, the CDR3 reads TGTGCCAGCAGCGGACTAGCGGGGGAGCGGCGGACCGGGGAGCTGTTTTTT. Translation gives CASSGLAGERRTGELFF.

The chain is built from TRBV6-2 or TRBV6-3 and TRBJ1-5, with D uncertain. V was trimmed by 2 bases and J by 1 base, leaving 9 bases between them. The germline gives CDR1 MNHEY, CDR2 SVGEGT. CDR3 length: 15 amino acids. The CDR3: CASSYLSGSNQPQHF. CDR3 in DNA: TGTGCCAGCAGTTACCTCTCGGGAAGCAATCAGCCCCAGCATTTT.

This clone was seen just once. The chain joins TRBV7-8 to TRBJ1-5; perhaps TRBD1 as D (5 bases). Per the germline V gene, CDR1 is SGHVS and CDR2 is FQNEAQ. The CDR3 spans 15 residues. V was shortened by 4 bases and J by 4 bases, with 14 bases between the two germline ends. CDR3 sequence: CASSSSGTGNQPQHF. CDR3 nucleotides: TGTGCCAGCAGCTCTTCCGGGACTGGGAATCAGCCCCAGCATTTT.

The rearrangement joins TRBV11-2 to TRBJ1-2; TRBD1 matches 10 bases. Per the germline V gene, CDR1 is SGHAT and CDR2 is FQNNGV. The ends lost 2 bases at V and 4 bases at J; junction bases unmatched: 4. The CDR3 consists of 15 residues. The DNA for the CDR3 is TGTGCCAGCAGCTTACAAGGACAGGGGGTCTATGGCTACACCTTC. Amino acids: CASSLQGQGVYGYTF.

V is TRBV5-1 and J is TRBJ1-1; 9 nucleotides line up with TRBD1. CDR1 is SGHRS and CDR2 is YFSETQ in the germline V gene. V shed 4 bases and J 5 bases; nucleotides not matched to a gene: 6. CDR3 size: 14 residues. The CDR3 here is CASSPGQGRTEAFF. CDR3 DNA sequence: TGCGCCAGCAGCCCAGGACAGGGGAGGACTGAAGCTTTCTTT.

This clone was found a few times. The rearrangement joins TRBV2 to TRBJ1-2; D may be TRBD1 (5 bases). This CDR3 has 13 amino acids. Germline-derived CDR1 and CDR2 are SNHLY and FYNNEI. Trimming removed 4 bases at V and 3 bases at J, with 9 bases between. DNA of the CDR3: TGTGCCAGCAGTGGGGGCAGGGACTATGGCTACACCTTC. Protein: CASSGGRDYGYTF.

The chain is built from TRBV19 and TRBJ1-2, with a tentative D call TRBD1 (6 bases). Germline V CDR1 and CDR2: LNHDA, SQIVND (reference sequence). Trimming pared 7 bases from V and 2 bases from J, leaving 8 bases between. The CDR3 contains 12 residues. The CDR3 DNA is TGTGCCAGTACCGACAGGAACTATGGCTACACCTTC. This codes for CASTDRNYGYTF.